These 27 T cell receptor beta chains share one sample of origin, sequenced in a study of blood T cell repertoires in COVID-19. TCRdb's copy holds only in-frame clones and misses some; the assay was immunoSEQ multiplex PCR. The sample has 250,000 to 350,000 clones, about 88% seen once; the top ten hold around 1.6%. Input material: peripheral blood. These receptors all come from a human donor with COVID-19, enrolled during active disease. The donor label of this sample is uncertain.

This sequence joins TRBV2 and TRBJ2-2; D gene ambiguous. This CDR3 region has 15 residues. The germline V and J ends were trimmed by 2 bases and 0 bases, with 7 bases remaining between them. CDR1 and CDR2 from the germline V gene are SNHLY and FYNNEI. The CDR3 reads CASSERRPNTGELFF. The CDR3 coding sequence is TGTGCCAGCAGTGAACGGAGACCGAACACCGGGGAGCTGTTTTTT.

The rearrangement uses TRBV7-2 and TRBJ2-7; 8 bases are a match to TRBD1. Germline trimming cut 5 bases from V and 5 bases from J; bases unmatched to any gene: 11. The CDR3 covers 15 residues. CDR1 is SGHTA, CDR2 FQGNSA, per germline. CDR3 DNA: TGTGCCAGCAGCCCTCAGACAGGGGAGAGCCACGAGCAGTACTTC. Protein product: CASSPQTGESHEQYF.

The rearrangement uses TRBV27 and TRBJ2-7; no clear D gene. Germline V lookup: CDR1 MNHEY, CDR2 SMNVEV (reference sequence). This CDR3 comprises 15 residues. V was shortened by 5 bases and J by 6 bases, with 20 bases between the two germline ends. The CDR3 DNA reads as TGTGCCAGCAGTCGGGTTTTGGAGTCGCTCCGCGAGCAGTACTTC. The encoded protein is CASSRVLESLREQYF.

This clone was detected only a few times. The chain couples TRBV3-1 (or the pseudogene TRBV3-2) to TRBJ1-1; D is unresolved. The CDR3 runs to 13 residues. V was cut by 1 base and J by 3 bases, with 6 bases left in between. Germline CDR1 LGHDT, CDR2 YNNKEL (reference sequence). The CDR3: CASSQVPDTEAFF. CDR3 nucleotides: TGTGCCAGCAGCCAAGTCCCGGACACTGAAGCTTTCTTT.

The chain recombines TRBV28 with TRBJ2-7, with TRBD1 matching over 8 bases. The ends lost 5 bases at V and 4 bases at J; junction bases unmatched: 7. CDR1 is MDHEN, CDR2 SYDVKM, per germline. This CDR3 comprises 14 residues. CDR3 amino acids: CASSQLDRGYEQYF. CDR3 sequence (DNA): TGTGCCAGCAGTCAGCTTGACAGGGGTTACGAGCAGTACTTC.

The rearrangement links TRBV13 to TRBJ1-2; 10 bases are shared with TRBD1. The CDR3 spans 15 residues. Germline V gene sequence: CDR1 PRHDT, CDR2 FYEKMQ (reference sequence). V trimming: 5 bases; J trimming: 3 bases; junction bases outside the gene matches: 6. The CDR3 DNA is TGTGCCAGCAGCCCCGGGACAGGGGCGGACTATGGCTACACCTTC. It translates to CASSPGTGADYGYTF.

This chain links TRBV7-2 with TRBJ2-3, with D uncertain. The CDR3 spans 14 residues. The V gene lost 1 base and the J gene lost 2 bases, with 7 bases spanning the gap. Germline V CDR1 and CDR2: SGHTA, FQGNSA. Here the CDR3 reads CASSLGLVTDTQYF. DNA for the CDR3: TGTGCCAGCAGCTTAGGGCTGGTCACAGATACGCAGTATTTT.

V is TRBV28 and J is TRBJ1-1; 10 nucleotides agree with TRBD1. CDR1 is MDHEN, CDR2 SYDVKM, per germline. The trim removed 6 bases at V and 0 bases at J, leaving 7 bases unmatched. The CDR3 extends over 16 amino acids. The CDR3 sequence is CASSRQGAVMNTEAFF. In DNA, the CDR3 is TGTGCCAGCAGCCGACAGGGGGCGGTGATGAACACTGAAGCTTTCTTT.

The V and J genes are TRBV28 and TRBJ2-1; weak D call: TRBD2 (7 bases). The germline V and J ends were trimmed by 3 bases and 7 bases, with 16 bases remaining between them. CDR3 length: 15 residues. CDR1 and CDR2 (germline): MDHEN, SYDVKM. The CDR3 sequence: CASSFRGRARNEQFF. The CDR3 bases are TGTGCCAGCAGTTTTAGGGGGAGGGCCAGGAATGAGCAGTTCTTC.

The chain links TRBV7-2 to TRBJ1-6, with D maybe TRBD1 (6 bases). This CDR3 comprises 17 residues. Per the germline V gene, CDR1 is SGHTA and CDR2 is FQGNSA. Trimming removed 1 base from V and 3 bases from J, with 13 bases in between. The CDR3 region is CASSLVEGGVYNSPLHF. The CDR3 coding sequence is TGTGCCAGCAGCTTAGTGGAAGGGGGTGTCTATAATTCACCCCTCCACTTT. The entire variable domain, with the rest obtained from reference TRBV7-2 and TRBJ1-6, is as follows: GAGVSQSPSNKVTEKGKDVELRCDPISGHTALYWYRQSLGQGLEFLIYFQGNSAPDKSGLPSDRFSAERTGGSVSTLTIQRTQQEDSAVYLCASSLVEGGVYNSPLHFGNGTRLTVT.

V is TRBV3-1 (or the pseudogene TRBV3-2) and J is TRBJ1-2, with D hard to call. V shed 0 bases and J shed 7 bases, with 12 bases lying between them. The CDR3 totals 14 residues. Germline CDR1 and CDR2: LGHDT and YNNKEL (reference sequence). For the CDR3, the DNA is TGTGCCAGCAGCCAAGATCTGGTCCCAGGTGGCTACACCTTC. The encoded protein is CASSQDLVPGGYTF.

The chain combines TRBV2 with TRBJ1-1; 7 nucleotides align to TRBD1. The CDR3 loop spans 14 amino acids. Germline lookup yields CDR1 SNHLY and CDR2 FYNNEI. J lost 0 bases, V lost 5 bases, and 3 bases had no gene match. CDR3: CASSKGQVNTEAFF. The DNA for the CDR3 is TGTGCCAGCAGTAAAGGACAGGTGAACACTGAAGCTTTCTTT.

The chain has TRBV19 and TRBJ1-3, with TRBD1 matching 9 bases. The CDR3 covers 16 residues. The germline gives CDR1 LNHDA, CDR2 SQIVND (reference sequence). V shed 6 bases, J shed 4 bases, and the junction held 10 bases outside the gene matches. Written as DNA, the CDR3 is TGTGCCAGTAGCAATACCGGGACAGGGCCCGGAAACACCATATATTTT. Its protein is CASSNTGTGPGNTIYF.

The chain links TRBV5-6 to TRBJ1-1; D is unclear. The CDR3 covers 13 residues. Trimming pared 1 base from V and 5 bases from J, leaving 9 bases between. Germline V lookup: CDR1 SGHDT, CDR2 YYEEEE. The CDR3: CASSLRRGTEAFF. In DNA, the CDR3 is TGTGCCAGCAGCTTGCGACGGGGAACTGAAGCTTTCTTT.

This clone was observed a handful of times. The CDR3 nucleotides read TGCGCCAGCAGCTTGGCCCTCGGTCAGGCCTACAATGAGCAGTTCTTC. Its protein product is CASSLALGQAYNEQFF. V usage is TRBV5-1 and J usage is TRBJ2-1; D is unresolved. V lost 0 bases and J lost 2, with 12 bases in between. The length of the CDR3 is 16 residues. Per the germline V gene, CDR1 is SGHRS and CDR2 is YFSETQ. The full variable domain, with the rest looked up from reference TRBV5-1 and TRBJ2-1, is KAGVTQTPRYLIKTRGQQVTLSCSPISGHRSVSWYQQTPGQGLQFLFEYFSETQRNKGNFPGRFSGRQFSNSRSEMNVSTLELGDSALYLCASSLALGQAYNEQFFGPGTRLTVL.

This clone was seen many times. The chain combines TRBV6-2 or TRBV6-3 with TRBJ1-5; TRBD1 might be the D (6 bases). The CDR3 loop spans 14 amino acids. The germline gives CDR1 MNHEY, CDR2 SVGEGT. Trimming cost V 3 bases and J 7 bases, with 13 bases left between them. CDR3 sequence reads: CASSYWTAGQPQHF. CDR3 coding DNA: TGTGCCAGCAGTTATTGGACAGCTGGCCAGCCCCAGCATTTT.

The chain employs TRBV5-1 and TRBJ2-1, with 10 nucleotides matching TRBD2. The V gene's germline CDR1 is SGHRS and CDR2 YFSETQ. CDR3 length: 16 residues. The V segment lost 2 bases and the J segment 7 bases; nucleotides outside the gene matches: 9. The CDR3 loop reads CASSLAPAGGSNEQFF. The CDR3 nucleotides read TGCGCCAGCAGCTTAGCCCCAGCGGGAGGGTCTAATGAGCAGTTCTTC.

DNA of the CDR3: TGTGCCAGCAGCGCAAGACAGGGAGAGGGTGAAAAACTGTTTTTT. As protein: CASSARQGEGEKLFF. The chain is built from TRBV9 and TRBJ1-4, with 7 nucleotides matching TRBD1. Unmatched junction bases numbered 9, after V lost 3 bases and J lost 7 bases. The CDR3 is 15 residues long. The germline CDR1 and CDR2 sequences are SGDLS and YYNGEE.

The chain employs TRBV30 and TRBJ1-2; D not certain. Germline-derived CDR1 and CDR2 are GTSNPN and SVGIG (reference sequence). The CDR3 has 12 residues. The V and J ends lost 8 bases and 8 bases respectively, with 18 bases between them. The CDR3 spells CARSEGLGGYTF. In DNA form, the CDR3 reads TGTGCCCGGTCAGAGGGCTTGGGGGGCTACACCTTC.

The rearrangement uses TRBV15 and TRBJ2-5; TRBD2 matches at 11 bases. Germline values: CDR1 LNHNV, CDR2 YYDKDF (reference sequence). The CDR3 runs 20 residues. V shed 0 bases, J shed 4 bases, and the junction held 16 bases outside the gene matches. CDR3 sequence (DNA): TGTGCCACCAGCAGAGATCGGGGAAAGCCGGGACTAGCGGCCCGAGAGACCCAGTACTTC. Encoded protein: CATSRDRGKPGLAARETQYF. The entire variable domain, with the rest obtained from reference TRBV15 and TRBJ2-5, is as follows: DAMVIQNPRYQVTQFGKPVTLSCSQTLNHNVMYWYQQKSSQAPKLLFHYYDKDFNNEADTPDNFQSRRPNTSFCFLDIRSPGLGDTAMYLCATSRDRGKPGLAARETQYFGPGTRLLVL.

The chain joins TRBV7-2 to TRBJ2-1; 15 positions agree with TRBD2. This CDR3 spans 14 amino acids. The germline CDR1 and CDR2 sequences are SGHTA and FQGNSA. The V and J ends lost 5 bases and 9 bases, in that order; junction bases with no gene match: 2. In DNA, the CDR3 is TGTGCCAGCAGCCGGACTAGCGGGAGGGGTGAGCAGTTCTTC. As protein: CASSRTSGRGEQFF.

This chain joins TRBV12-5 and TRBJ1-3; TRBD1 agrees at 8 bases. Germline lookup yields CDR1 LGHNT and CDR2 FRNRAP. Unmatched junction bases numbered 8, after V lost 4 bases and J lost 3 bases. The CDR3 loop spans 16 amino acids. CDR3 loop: CASGSRVTGVGNTIYF. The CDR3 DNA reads TGTGCTAGTGGTTCGCGTGTGACAGGGGTTGGAAACACCATATATTTT.

The CDR3 coding sequence is TGTGCCAGCAGTTTAAGACTCTCTGGGGCCAACGTCCTGACTTTC. It yields the protein CASSLRLSGANVLTF. The chain uses TRBV28 and TRBJ2-6, with D unresolved. V shed 2 bases and J shed 0 bases, with 5 bases lying between them. Germline CDR1 and CDR2: MDHEN and SYDVKM. The CDR3 runs to 15 residues.

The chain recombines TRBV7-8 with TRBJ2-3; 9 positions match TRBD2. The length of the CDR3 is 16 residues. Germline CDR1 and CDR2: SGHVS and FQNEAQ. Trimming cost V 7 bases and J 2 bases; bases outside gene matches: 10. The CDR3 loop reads CASTTPTSGHTDTQYF. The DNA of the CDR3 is TGTGCCAGCACCACACCGACTAGCGGCCACACAGATACGCAGTATTTT.

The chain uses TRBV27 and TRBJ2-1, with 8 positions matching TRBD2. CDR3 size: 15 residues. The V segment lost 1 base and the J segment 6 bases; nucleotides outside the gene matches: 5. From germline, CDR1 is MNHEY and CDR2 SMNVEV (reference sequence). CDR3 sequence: CASSLWGLGSNEQFF. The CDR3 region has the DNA TGTGCCAGCAGTTTATGGGGACTAGGAAGCAATGAGCAGTTCTTC.

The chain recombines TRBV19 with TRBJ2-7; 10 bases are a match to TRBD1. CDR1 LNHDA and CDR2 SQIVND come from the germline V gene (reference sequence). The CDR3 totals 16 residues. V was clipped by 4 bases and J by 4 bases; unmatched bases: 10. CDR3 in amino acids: CASSNQGQGVLYEQYF. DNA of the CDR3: TGTGCCAGTAGTAACCAAGGACAGGGGGTATTGTACGAGCAGTACTTC.

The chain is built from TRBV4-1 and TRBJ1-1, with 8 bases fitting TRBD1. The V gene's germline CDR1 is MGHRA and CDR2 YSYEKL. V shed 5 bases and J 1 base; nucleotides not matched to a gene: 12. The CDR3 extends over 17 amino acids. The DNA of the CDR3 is TGCGCCAGCAGCGGCCGGACAGGGACTAACTCGAACACTGAAGCTTTCTTT. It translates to CASSGRTGTNSNTEAFF.